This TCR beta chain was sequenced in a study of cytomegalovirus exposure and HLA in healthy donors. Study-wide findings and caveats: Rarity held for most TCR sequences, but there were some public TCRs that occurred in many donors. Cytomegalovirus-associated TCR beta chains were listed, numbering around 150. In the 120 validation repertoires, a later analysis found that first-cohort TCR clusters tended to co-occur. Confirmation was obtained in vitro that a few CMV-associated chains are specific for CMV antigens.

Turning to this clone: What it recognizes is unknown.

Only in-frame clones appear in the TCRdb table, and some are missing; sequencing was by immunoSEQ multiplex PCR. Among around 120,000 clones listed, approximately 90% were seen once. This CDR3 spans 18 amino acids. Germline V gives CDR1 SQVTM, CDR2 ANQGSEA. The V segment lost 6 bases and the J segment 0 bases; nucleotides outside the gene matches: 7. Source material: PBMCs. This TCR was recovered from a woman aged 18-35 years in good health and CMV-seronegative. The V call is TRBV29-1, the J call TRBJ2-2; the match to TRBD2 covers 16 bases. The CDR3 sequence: CSVELGTSGGANTGELFF. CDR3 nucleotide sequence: TGCAGCGTCGAACTCGGGACTAGCGGGGGGGCGAACACCGGGGAGCTGTTTTTT.